The 23 T cell receptor beta chains in this list originate from one sample, sequenced in a study of blood T cell repertoires in COVID-19. Assay: immunoSEQ multiplex PCR; the TCRdb copy retains only in-frame clones and omits some. The sample holds roughly 40,000 clones, 88% seen once. Sequencing input: peripheral blood. Receptor source: a woman in her 70s with acute or convalescent COVID-19.

The chain recombines TRBV15 with TRBJ2-2; perhaps TRBD1 as D (6 bases). Germline-derived CDR1 and CDR2 are LNHNV and YYDKDF (reference sequence). CDR3 length: 14 amino acids. The V and J ends lost 9 bases and 0 bases respectively, with 11 bases between them. This CDR3 is CATGGVANTGELFF. DNA for the CDR3: TGTGCCACAGGGGGAGTCGCGAACACCGGGGAGCTGTTTTTT. Using reference TRBV15 and TRBJ2-2 for the parts outside the CDR3, the full variable domain is DAMVIQNPRYQVTQFGKPVTLSCSQTLNHNVMYWYQQKSSQAPKLLFHYYDKDFNNEADTPDNFQSRRPNTSFCFLDIRSPGLGDTAMYLCATGGVANTGELFFGEGSRLTVL.

The chain carries TRBV21-1 and TRBJ1-4. TRBV21-1 is noted as a pseudogene. This CDR3 comprises 17 residues. CDR3 amino acids: CASSKARGGRSNEKLFF. In DNA form, the CDR3 reads TGTGCCAGCAGCAAAGCGCGGGGGGGGCGGTCTAATGAAAAACTGTTTTTT.

To note about this clone: As the CDR3 is not closed by the conserved phenylalanine or tryptophan, this likely results from a read error. The DNA is omitted, as the CDR3 cannot be located on it reliably, and the CDR3 follows TCRdb's listing. This chain uses TRBV19 with TRBJ1-1; no DNA check was done on the table's D call, TRBD1. Germline assignment: CDR1 LNHDA and CDR2 SQIVND (reference sequence). The CDR3 sequence runs 14 residues, both termini included. CDR3 protein: CASTLSGQPSNFRL.

The rearrangement joins TRBV6-5 to TRBJ2-2; D gene ambiguous. Trimming pared 6 bases from V and 6 bases from J, leaving 5 bases between. Germline-derived CDR1 and CDR2 are MNHEY and SVGAGI. CDR3 length: 11 amino acids. CDR3 loop: CASSSPGELFF. The CDR3 region has the DNA TGTGCCAGCAGCTCCCCCGGGGAGCTGTTTTTT.

This chain uses TRBV7-2 with TRBJ1-5; 8 positions agree with TRBD1. The germline V gene encodes CDR1 SGHTA and CDR2 FQGNSA. The CDR3 has 13 amino acids. Trimming at V came to 8 bases and at J to 2 bases, leaving 2 bases not matched to a gene. CDR3 residues: CASSTGGNQPQHF. CDR3 in DNA: TGTGCCAGCTCGACAGGGGGCAATCAGCCCCAGCATTTT.

This chain uses TRBV7-2 with TRBJ2-1, with 7 positions matching TRBD2. The length of the CDR3 is 17 residues. Germline V gives CDR1 SGHTA, CDR2 FQGNSA. V was pared by 5 bases and J by 1 base, with 11 bases of the junction left unmatched. The CDR3 bases are TGTGCCAGCAGCCTCGGGACTCTGGGAGGGTCCTACAATGAGCAGTTCTTC. It yields the protein CASSLGTLGGSYNEQFF.

This CDR3 is CASSTGYNEQFF. DNA of the CDR3: TGCGCCAGCAGCACAGGATACAATGAGCAGTTCTTC. The chain links TRBV10-2 to TRBJ2-1; D is perhaps TRBD1 (5 bases). The CDR3 has 12 residues. Trimming took 6 bases from V and 4 from J, leaving 7 bases between them. Germline V CDR1 and CDR2: WSHSY, SAAADI.

This chain uses TRBV19 with TRBJ2-6; weak D call: TRBD2 (5 bases). Germline V CDR1 and CDR2: LNHDA, SQIVND (reference sequence). This CDR3 region has 16 residues. V lost 5 bases and J lost 0, with 11 bases in between. The CDR3 coding sequence is TGTGCCAGTAGTTGGTCGGGGAGCTCTGGGGCCAACGTCCTGACTTTC. Translated, it gives CASSWSGSSGANVLTF.

This chain connects TRBV10-3 to TRBJ2-1, with 11 nucleotides matching TRBD2. CDR1 and CDR2 from the germline V gene are ENHRY and SYGVKD. The CDR3 is 15 residues long. The trim removed 9 bases at V and 6 bases at J, leaving 10 bases unmatched. Here the CDR3 reads CAINLAGGSVNEQFF. The CDR3 nucleotides are TGTGCCATAAATCTAGCGGGGGGCTCAGTCAATGAGCAGTTCTTC.

The chain links TRBV5-5 to TRBJ1-4, with D possibly TRBD1 on 5 matching bases. Germline V gene data show CDR1 as SGHKS and CDR2 as YYEKEE (reference sequence). V dropped 8 bases and J dropped 6 bases, with 17 bases sitting between them. This CDR3 has 14 residues. The CDR3 DNA reads TGTGCCAGTAGCCCCGGGGGATGGGATGAAAAACTGTTTTTT. Protein: CASSPGGWDEKLFF. The variable domain in full, completed from reference TRBV5-5 and TRBJ1-4, reads DAGVTQSPTHLIKTRGQQVTLRCSPISGHKSVSWYQQVLGQGPQFIFQYYEKEERGRGNFPDRFSARQFPNYSSELNVNALLLGDSALYLCASSPGGWDEKLFFGSGTQLSVL.

The J gene is TRBJ2-1, the V gene TRBV5-1, with 13 bases identical to TRBD2. With V trimmed by 4 bases and J by 6 bases, 4 bases remained unmatched. CDR3 size: 15 residues. Per germline, CDR1 SGHRS and CDR2 YFSETQ. The CDR3 region is CASSPRTSGSNEQFF. CDR3 DNA: TGCGCCAGCAGCCCCCGGACTAGCGGGAGCAATGAGCAGTTCTTC.

CDR3 region: CATSDPSGGITGELFF. Written as DNA, the CDR3 is TGTGCCACCAGTGATCCGTCGGGGGGTATCACCGGGGAGCTGTTTTTT. The J gene is TRBJ2-2, the V gene TRBV24-1; 7 bases are a match to TRBD2. CDR1 is KGHDR, CDR2 SFDVKD, per germline. CDR3 length equals 16 residues. V lost 3 bases and J lost 4; bases outside the gene matches: 7.

This sequence joins TRBV11-2 and TRBJ1-1; D is uncertain. The V gene's germline CDR1 is SGHAT and CDR2 FQNNGV. The germline V and J ends were trimmed by 2 bases and 11 bases, with 12 bases remaining between them. The CDR3 has 12 amino acids. The CDR3 region has the DNA TGTGCCAGCAGCTTATCGGGGATGCGGGCTTTCTTT. Translation gives CASSLSGMRAFF. The variable domain in full, with the rest retrieved from reference TRBV11-2 and TRBJ1-1, is EAGVAQSPRYKIIEKRQSVAFWCNPISGHATLYWYQQILGQGPKLLIQFQNNGVVDDSQLPKDRFSAERLKGVDSTLKIQPAKLEDSAVYLCASSLSGMRAFFGQGTRLTVV.

The gene calls are TRBV9 and TRBJ2-1; D might be TRBD1 (5 bases). Trimming left V 3 bases short and J 1 base short, with 14 bases between. Germline loops: CDR1 SGDLS, CDR2 YYNGEE. The CDR3 spans 16 residues. CDR3 loop: CASSGNRYDSYNEQFF. Here the CDR3 DNA reads TGTGCCAGCAGCGGCAACAGGTATGATTCCTACAATGAGCAGTTCTTC. Full variable domain (rest looked up from reference TRBV9 and TRBJ2-1): DSGVTQTPKHLITATGQRVTLRCSPRSGDLSVYWYQQSLDQGLQFLIQYYNGEERAKGNILERFSAQQFPDLHSELNLSSLELGDSALYFCASSGNRYDSYNEQFFGPGTRLTVL.

The chain recombines TRBV6-4 with TRBJ2-1; 7 positions match TRBD1. Per germline, CDR1 MRHNA and CDR2 SNTAGT. The CDR3 loop spans 16 amino acids. V was clipped by 5 bases and J by 4 bases; unmatched bases: 11. The CDR3, as DNA: TGTGCCAGCAGTTGGCGACAGGGTGCTTTATACAATGAGCAGTTCTTC. Translation: CASSWRQGALYNEQFF.

This chain joins TRBV9 and TRBJ2-3; TRBD2 might be the D (5 bases). Trimming took 3 bases from V and 0 from J, leaving 8 bases between them. There are 14 residues in the CDR3. The germline V gene has CDR1 SGDLS and CDR2 YYNGEE. Here the CDR3 DNA reads TGTGCCAGCAGCGGAGAGGGTAGCACAGATACGCAGTATTTT. Translation gives CASSGEGSTDTQYF.

The chain carries TRBV3-1 (or the pseudogene TRBV3-2) and TRBJ1-4; D ambiguous. V gave up 4 bases and J gave up 0 bases, with 12 bases separating them. Per the germline V gene, CDR1 is LGHDT and CDR2 is YNNKEL (reference sequence). CDR3 length equals 16 residues. The CDR3 spells CASSLQGASTNEKLFF. The CDR3 nucleotides are TGTGCCAGCAGCCTACAAGGAGCCTCAACTAATGAAAAACTGTTTTTT.

V and J are TRBV12-3 or TRBV12-4 and TRBJ1-2, with a tentative D call TRBD1 (5 bases). CDR3 length: 13 residues. Trimming stripped 6 bases from V and 8 bases from J, with 16 bases between. CDR3 residues: CASSPGVSLGYTF. CDR3 DNA: TGTGCCAGCAGCCCGGGGGTCAGTCTCGGCTACACCTTC.

The J gene is TRBJ2-5, the V gene TRBV12-3 or TRBV12-4, with a possible D match to TRBD2 (6 bases). V dropped 10 bases and J dropped 7 bases, with 16 bases sitting between them. The CDR3 is made up of 12 amino acids. For the CDR3, the DNA is TGTGCCATCAACCGCGGGGTCGGGACCCAGTACTTC. Translating it yields CAINRGVGTQYF.

The chain links TRBV5-4 to TRBJ2-3, with TRBD1 matching over 8 bases. Germline CDR1 reads SGHNT; CDR2 reads YYREEE (reference sequence). The CDR3 runs 15 residues. Unmatched junction bases numbered 8, after V lost 4 bases and J lost 4 bases. CDR3 DNA sequence: TGTGCCAGCAGCCTTGCCTCAGGGGGCCCAGATACGCAGTATTTT. It translates to CASSLASGGPDTQYF.

This chain uses TRBV7-9 with TRBJ1-2; possibly TRBD1 for D (5 bases). The germline V and J ends were trimmed by 7 bases and 8 bases, with 14 bases remaining between them. Germline CDR1 reads SEHNR; CDR2 reads FQNEAQ (reference sequence). CDR3 length equals 12 residues. CDR3 sequence (DNA): TGTGCCAGCAAGCGGGACGCCGGGGGCTACACCTTC. This encodes CASKRDAGGYTF.

This clone was counted a single time. The chain uses TRBV7-2 and TRBJ2-5; no clear D gene. V lost 5 bases to trimming and J lost 5 bases, with 18 bases between them. Germline CDR1 and CDR2: SGHTA and FQGNSA. The CDR3 length is 15 residues. As DNA, the CDR3 is TGTGCCAGCAGCCCCCGCCCCGCAGGCTCCGAGACCCAGTACTTC. Translation: CASSPRPAGSETQYF.

In DNA, the CDR3 is TGTGCCAGCAAACTAGCGGGATCCAGGAAGACCCAGTACTTC. Translation: CASKLAGSRKTQYF. This chain connects TRBV13 to TRBJ2-5; 10 positions match TRBD2. CDR1 and CDR2 (germline): PRHDT, FYEKMQ (reference sequence). The CDR3 runs to 14 residues. V shed 7 bases and J 6 bases; nucleotides not matched to a gene: 8.